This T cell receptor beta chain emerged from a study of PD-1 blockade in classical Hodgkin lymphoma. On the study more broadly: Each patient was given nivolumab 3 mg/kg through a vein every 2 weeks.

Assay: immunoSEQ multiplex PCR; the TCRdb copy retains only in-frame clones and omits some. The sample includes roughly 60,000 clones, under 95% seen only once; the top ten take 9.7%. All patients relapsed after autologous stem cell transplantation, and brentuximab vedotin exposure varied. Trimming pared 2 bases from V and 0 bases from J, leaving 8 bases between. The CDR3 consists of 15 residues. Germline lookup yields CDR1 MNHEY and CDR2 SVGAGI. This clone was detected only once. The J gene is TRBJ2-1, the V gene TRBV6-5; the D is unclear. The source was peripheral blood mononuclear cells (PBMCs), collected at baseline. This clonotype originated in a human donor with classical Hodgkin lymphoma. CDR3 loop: CASSYDINSYNEQFF. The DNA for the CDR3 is TGTGCCAGCAGTTACGACATAAACTCCTACAATGAGCAGTTCTTC.